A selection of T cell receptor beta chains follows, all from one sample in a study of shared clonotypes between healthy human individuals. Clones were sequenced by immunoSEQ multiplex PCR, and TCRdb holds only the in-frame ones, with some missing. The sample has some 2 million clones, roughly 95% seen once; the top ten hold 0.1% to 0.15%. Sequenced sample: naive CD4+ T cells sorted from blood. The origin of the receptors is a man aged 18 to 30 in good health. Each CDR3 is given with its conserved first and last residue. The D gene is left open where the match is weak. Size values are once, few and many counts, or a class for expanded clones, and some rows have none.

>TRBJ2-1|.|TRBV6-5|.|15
CASSYSSGSYNEQFF
TGTGCCAGCAGTTACTCCAGCGGGTCCTACAATGAGCAGTTCTTC
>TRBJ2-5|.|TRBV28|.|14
CASSLARKQETQYF
TGTGCCAGCAGTTTGGCAAGGAAACAAGAGACCCAGTACTTC
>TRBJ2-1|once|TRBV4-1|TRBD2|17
CASSQDTGGPLHNEQFF
TGCGCCAGCAGCCAAGACACGGGAGGGCCGCTTCACAATGAGCAGTTCTTC
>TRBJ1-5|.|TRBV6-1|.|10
CASSEGAQHF
TGTGCCAGCAGTGAAGGGGCCCAGCATTTT
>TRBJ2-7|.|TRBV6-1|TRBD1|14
CASSELDRVYEQYF
TGTGCCAGCAGTGAATTGGACAGGGTCTACGAGCAGTACTTC
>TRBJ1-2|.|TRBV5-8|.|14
CASSLYDTGNGYTF
TGTGCCAGCAGCTTGTACGACACAGGGAATGGCTACACCTTC
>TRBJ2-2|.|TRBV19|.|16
CASSDTGMWPAGELFF
TGTGCCAGTAGTGATACAGGGATGTGGCCGGCCGGGGAGCTGTTTTTT
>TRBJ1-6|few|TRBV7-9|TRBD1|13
CASGRQGDSPLHF
TGTGCCAGCGGTAGACAGGGAGATTCACCCCTCCACTTT
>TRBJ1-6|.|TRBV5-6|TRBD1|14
CASSFRGQNSPLHF
TGTGCCAGCAGCTTCAGGGGGCAGAATTCACCCCTCCACTTT
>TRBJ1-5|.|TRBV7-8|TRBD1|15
CASSSSGGDSQPQHF
TGTGCCAGCAGCTCCTCAGGGGGCGATTCTCAGCCCCAGCATTTT
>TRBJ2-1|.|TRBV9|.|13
CASSVLQGNEQFF
TGTGCCAGCAGCGTACTACAGGGCAATGAGCAGTTCTTC
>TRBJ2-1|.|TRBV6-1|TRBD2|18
CASSDALSPSGVSNEQFF
TGTGCCAGCAGTGATGCCCTTTCACCTAGCGGGGTATCAAATGAGCAGTTCTTC
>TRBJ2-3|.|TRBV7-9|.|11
CATTELGTQYF
TGTGCCACCACGGAACTCGGGACGCAGTATTTT
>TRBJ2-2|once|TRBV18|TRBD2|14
CASSPSGGTGELFF
TGTGCCAGCTCACCGTCGGGGGGCACCGGGGAGCTGTTTTTT
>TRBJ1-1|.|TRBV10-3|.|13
CAISLDMNTEAFF
TGTGCCATCAGCCTTGACATGAACACTGAAGCTTTCTTT
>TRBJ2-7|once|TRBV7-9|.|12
CASSFPLGEQYF
TGTGCCAGCAGCTTCCCACTGGGTGAGCAGTACTTC
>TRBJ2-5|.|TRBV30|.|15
CAWSGPQTGGETQYF
TGTGCCTGGAGTGGGCCTCAAACGGGTGGAGAGACCCAGTACTTC
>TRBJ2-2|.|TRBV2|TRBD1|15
CASRVQGVPTGELFF
TGTGCCAGCAGGGTACAGGGGGTGCCCACCGGGGAGCTGTTTTTT
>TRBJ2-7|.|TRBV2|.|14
CASKVRGVSYEQYF
TGTGCCAGCAAGGTCAGGGGGGTTTCCTACGAGCAGTACTTC
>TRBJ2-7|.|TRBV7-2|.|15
CASSSHWGRTYEQYF
TGTGCCAGCAGCTCCCATTGGGGGCGGACGTACGAGCAGTACTTC
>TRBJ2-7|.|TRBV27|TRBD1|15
CASSFSTGGIYEQYF
TGTGCCAGCAGTTTCTCTACAGGGGGCATCTACGAGCAGTACTTC
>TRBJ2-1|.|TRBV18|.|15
CASSPLLSSYNEQFF
TGTGCCAGCTCACCGCTTTTGAGCTCCTACAATGAGCAGTTCTTC
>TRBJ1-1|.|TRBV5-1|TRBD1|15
CASSPDRVSLGSAFF
TGCGCCAGCAGCCCGGACAGGGTTAGTCTTGGTTCGGCTTTCTTT